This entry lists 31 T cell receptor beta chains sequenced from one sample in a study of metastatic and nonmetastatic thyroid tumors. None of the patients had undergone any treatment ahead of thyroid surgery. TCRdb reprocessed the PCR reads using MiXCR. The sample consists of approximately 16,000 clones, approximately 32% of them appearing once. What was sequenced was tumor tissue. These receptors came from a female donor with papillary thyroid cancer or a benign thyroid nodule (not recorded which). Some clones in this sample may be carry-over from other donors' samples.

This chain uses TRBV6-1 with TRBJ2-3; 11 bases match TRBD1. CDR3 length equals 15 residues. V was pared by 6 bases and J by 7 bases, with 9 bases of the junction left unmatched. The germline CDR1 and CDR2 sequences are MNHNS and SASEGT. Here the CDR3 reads CASRAGTGGRNTQYF. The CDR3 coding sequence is TGTGCCAGCAGGGCCGGGACAGGGGGTCGGAATACGCAGTATTTT.

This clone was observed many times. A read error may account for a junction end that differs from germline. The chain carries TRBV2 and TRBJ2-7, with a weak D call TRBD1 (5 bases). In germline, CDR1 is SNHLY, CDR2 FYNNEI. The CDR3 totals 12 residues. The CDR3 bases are TGTGCCGGCAGGACAAGGACCTACGAGCAGTACTTC. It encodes CAGRTRTYEQYF.

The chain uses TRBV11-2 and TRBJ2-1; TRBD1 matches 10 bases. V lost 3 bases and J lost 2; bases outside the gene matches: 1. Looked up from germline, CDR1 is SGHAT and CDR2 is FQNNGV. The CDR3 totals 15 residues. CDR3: CASSLGTGAYNEQFF. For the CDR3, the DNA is TGTGCCAGCAGCTTGGGGACAGGGGCCTACAATGAGCAGTTCTTC.

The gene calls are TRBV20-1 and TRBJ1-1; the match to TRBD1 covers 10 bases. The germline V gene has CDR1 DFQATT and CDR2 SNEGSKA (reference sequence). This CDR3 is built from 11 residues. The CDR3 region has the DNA TGCACCGGGACAGGGGAAACTGAAGCTTTCTTT. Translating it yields CTGTGETEAFF.

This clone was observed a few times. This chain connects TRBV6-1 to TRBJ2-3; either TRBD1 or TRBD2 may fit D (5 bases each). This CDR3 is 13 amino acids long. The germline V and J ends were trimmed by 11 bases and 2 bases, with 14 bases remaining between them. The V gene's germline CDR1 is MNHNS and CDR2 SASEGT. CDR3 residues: CAADSGNTDTQYF. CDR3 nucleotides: TGTGCCGCCGACAGCGGCAACACAGATACGCAGTATTTT.

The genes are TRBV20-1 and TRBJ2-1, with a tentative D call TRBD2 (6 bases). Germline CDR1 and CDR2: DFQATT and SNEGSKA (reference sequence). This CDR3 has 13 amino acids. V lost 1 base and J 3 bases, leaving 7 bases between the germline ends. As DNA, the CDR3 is TGCAGTGCTAGAGGGACTAACTACAATGAGCAGTTCTTC. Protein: CSARGTNYNEQFF.

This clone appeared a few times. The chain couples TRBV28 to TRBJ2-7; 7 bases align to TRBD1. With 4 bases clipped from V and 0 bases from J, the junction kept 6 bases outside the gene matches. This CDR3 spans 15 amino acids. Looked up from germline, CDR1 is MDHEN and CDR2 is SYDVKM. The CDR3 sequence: CASSSPGQFSYEQYF. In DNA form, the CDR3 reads TGTGCCAGCAGTTCTCCGGGACAGTTCTCCTACGAGCAGTACTTC.

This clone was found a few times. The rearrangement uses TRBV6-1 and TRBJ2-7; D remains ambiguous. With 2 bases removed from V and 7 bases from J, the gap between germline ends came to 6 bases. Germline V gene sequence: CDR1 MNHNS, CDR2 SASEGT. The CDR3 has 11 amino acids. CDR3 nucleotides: TGTGCCAGCAGTGAATTGGGGGAGCAGTACGTC. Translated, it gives CASSELGEQYV.

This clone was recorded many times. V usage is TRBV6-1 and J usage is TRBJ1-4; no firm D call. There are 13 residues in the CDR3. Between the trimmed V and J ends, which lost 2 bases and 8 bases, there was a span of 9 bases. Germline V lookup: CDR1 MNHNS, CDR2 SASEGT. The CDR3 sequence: CASSESEQEKLFF. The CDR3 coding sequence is TGTGCCAGCAGTGAATCAGAACAGGAAAAACTGTTTTTT.

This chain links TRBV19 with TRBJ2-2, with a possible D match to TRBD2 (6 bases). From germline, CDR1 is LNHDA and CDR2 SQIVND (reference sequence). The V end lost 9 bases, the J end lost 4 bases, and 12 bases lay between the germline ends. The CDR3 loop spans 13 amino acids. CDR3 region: CASSPGGTGELFF. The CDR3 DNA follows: TGTGCCAGCTCACCCGGGGGCACCGGGGAGCTGTTTTTT.

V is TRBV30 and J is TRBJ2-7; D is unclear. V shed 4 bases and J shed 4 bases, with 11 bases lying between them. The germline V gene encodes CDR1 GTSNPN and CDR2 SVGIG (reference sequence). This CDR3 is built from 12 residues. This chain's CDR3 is CAWNQGKYEQYF. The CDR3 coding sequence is TGTGCCTGGAATCAAGGGAAGTACGAGCAGTACTTC.

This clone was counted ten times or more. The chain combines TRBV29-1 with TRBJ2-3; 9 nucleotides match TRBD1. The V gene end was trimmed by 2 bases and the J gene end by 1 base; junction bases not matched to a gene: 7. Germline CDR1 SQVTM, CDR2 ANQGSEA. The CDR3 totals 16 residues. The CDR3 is CSVELRRTGGTDTQYF. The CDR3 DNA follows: TGCAGCGTTGAACTGAGAAGGACAGGGGGCACAGATACGCAGTATTTT.

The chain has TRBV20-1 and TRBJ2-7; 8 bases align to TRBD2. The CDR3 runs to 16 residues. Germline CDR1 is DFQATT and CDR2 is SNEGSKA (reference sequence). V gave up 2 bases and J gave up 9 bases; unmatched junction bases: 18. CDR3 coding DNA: TGCAGTGCTAGAACCGACTGGAGTATAGCGGGGTGGCCGCAGTACTTC. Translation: CSARTDWSIAGWPQYF.

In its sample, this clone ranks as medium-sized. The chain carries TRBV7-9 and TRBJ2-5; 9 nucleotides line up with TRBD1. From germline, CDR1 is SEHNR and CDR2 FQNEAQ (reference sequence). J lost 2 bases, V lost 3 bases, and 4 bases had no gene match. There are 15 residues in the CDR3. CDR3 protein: CASSLGDRAQETQYF. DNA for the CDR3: TGTGCCAGCAGCTTGGGGGACAGGGCGCAAGAGACCCAGTACTTC.

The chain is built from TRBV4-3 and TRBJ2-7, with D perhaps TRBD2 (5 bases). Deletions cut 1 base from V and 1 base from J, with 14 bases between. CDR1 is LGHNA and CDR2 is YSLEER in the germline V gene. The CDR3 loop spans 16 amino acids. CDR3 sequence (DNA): TGCGCCAGCAGCCAAGTCCTTAGGGAGTGGTCCTACGAGCAGTACTTC. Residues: CASSQVLREWSYEQYF.

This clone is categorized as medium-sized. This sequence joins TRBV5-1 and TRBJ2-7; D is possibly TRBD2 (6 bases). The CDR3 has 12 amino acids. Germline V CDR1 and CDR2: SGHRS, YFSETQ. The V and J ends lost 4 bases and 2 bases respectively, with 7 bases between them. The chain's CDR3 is CASSAGTYEQYF. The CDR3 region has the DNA TGCGCCAGCAGCGCGGGGACCTACGAGCAGTACTTC.

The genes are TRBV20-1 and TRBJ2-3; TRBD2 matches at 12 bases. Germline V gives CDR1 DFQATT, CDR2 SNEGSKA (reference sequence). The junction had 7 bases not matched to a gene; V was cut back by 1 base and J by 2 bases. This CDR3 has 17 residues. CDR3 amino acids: CSARARTSGMLTDTQYF. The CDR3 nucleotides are TGCAGTGCTAGAGCCCGGACTAGCGGGATGCTCACAGATACGCAGTATTTT.

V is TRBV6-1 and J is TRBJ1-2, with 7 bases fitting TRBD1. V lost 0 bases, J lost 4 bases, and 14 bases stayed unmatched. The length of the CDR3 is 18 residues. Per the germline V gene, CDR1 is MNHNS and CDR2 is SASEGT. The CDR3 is CASSEAVMRDRPLYGYTF. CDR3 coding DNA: TGTGCCAGCAGTGAAGCGGTAATGAGGGACAGACCCCTCTATGGCTACACCTTC.

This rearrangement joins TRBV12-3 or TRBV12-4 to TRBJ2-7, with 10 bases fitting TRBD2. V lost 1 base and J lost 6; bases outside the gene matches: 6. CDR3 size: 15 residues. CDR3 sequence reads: CASSLGSLAGVEQYF. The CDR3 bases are TGTGCCAGCAGTTTAGGGTCCCTAGCGGGAGTCGAGCAGTACTTC.

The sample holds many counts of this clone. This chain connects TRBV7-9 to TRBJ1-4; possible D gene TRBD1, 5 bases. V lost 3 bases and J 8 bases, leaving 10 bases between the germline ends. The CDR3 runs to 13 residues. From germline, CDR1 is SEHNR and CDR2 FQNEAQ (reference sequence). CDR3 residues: CASSLGLGEKLFF. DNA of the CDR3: TGTGCCAGCAGCTTGGGGCTGGGGGAAAAACTGTTTTTT. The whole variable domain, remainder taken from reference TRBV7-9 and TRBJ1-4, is DTGVSQNPRHKITKRGQNVTFRCDPISEHNRLYWYRQTLGQGPEFLTYFQNEAQLEKSRLLSDRFSAERPKGSFSTLEIQRTEQGDSAMYLCASSLGLGEKLFFGSGTQLSVL.

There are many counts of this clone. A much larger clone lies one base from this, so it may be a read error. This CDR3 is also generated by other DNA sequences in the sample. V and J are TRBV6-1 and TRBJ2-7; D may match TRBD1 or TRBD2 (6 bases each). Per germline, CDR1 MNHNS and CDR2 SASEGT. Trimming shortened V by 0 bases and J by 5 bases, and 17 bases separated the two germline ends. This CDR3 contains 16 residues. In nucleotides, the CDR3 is TGTGCCAGCAGTGAAGCGCTGGGGACAAGGGGGGACGAGCAGTACTTC. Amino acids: CASSEALGTRGDEQYF.

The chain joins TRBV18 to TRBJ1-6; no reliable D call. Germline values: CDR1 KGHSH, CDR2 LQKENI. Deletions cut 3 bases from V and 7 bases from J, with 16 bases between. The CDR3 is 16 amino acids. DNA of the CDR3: TGTGCCAGCTCACCTCTCCCGGACGTTATCAATTCACCCCTCCACTTT. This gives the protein CASSPLPDVINSPLHF.

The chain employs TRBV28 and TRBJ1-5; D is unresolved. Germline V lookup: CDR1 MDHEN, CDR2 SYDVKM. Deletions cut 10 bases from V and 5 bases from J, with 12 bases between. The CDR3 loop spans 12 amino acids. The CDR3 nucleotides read TGTGCCACCATGGTCGGGCATCAGCCCCAGCATTTT. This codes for CATMVGHQPQHF.

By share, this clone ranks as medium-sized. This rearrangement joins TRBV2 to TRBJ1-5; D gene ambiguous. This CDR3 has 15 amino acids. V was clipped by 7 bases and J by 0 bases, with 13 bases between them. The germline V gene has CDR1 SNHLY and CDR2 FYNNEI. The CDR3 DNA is TGTGCCAGCAAGTTGGAGGGATATAGCAATCAGCCCCAGCATTTT. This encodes CASKLEGYSNQPQHF.

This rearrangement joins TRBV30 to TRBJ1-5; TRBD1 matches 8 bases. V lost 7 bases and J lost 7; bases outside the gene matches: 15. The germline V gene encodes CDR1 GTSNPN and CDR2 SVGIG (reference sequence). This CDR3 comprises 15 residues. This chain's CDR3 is CAFSSEQGEGQPQHF. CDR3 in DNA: TGTGCCTTTTCCAGCGAACAGGGGGAAGGACAGCCCCAGCATTTT.

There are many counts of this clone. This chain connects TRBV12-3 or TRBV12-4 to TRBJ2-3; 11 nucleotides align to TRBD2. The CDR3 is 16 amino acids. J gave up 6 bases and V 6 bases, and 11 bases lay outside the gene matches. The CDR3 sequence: CASSRNSGGASDTQYF. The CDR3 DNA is TGTGCCAGCAGCCGTAATAGCGGGGGGGCTTCGGATACGCAGTATTTT.

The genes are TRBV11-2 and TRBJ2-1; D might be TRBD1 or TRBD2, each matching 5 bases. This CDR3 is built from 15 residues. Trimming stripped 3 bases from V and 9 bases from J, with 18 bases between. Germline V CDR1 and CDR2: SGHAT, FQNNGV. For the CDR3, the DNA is TGTGCCAGCAGCTTTGGGGGAGAGGGGTCGGGTGAGCAGTTCTTC. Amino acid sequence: CASSFGGEGSGEQFF.

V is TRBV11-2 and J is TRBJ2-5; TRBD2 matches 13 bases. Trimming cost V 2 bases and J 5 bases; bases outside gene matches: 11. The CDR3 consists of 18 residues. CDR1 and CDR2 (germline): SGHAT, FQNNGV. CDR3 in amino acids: CASSLRPRLAGGGETQYF. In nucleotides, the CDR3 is TGTGCCAGCAGCTTAAGGCCCCGACTAGCGGGAGGAGGGGAGACCCAGTACTTC.

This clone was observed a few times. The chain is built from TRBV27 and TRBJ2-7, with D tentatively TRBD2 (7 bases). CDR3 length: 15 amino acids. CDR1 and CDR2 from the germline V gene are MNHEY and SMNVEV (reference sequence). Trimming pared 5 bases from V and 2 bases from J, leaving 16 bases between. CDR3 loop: CASSGRGGATYEQYF. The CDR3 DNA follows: TGTGCCAGCAGTGGACGCGGGGGCGCGACCTACGAGCAGTACTTC.

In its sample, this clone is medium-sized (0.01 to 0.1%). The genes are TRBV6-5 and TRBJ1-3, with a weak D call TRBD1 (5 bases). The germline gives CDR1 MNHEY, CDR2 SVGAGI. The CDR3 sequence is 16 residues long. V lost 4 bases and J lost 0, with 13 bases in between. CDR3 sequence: CASSSSDIHSGNTIYF. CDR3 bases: TGTGCCAGCAGTTCCTCGGACATTCACTCTGGAAACACCATATATTTT.

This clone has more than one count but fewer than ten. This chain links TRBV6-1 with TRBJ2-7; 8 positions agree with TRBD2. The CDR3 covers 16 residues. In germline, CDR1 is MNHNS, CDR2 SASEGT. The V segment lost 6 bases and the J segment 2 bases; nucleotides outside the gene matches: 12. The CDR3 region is CASSTGTRKTTYEQYF. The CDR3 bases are TGTGCCAGCAGCACCGGGACTAGGAAAACCACCTACGAGCAGTACTTC.